These 3 T cell receptor beta chains were all obtained from the same sample, sequenced in a study of cytomegalovirus exposure and HLA in healthy donors. 60 Vbeta and 13 Jbeta primers were used in PCR. The method was immunoSEQ multiplex PCR; TCRdb's version includes in-frame clones alone and lacks a portion of them. The data hold 150,000 to 200,000 clones, with approximately 74% observed a single time. Sequenced input: PBMCs. The source is a woman aged 25 to 39 in good health and CMV-seronegative.

The rearrangement uses TRBV4-1 and TRBJ2-1; 14 nucleotides align to TRBD2. V was clipped by 4 bases and J by 0 bases; unmatched bases: 8. The CDR3 is 19 amino acids. Germline CDR1 MGHRA, CDR2 YSYEKL. The CDR3, as DNA: TGCGCCAGCAGCCCCTATGGACTAGCGGGAGGCAGCTCCTACAATGAGCAGTTCTTC. Translating it yields CASSPYGLAGGSSYNEQFF.

The rearrangement uses TRBV29-1 and TRBJ1-3; a weak D match, TRBD1 (6 bases). Germline V gene data show CDR1 as SQVTM and CDR2 as ANQGSEA. The CDR3 covers 14 residues. V lost 3 bases to trimming and J lost 0 bases, with 9 bases between them. As DNA, the CDR3 is TGCAGCGTTGACCAGGGGTACTCTGGAAACACCATATATTTT. This sequence encodes CSVDQGYSGNTIYF.

The chain recombines TRBV4-3 with TRBJ2-5, with TRBD1 matching 9 bases. J gave up 4 bases and V 3 bases, and 3 bases lay outside the gene matches. Germline V gives CDR1 LGHNA, CDR2 YSLEER. This CDR3 is built from 14 residues. The CDR3 protein is CASSQGTGRETQYF. In DNA form, the CDR3 reads TGCGCCAGCAGCCAGGGGACAGGGAGAGAGACCCAGTACTTC.